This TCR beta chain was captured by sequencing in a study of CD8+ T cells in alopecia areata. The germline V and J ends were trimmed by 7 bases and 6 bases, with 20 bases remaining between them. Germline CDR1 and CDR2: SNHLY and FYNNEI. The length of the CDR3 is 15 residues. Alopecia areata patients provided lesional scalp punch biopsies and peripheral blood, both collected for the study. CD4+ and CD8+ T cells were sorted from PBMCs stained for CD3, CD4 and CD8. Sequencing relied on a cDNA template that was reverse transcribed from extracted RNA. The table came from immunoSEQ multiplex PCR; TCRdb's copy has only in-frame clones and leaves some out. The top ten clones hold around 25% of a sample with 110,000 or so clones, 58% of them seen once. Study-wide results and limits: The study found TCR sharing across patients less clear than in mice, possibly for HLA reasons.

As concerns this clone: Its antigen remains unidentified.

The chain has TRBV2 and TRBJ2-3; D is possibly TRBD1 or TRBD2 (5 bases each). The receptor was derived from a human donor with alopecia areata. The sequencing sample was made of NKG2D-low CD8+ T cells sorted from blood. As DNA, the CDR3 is TGTGCCAGCATGGGGAGAGGGGTCGAATGGGATACGCAGTATTTT. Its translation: CASMGRGVEWDTQYF.